Listed here are 19 T cell receptor beta chains from one sample, sequenced in a study of blood T cell repertoires in COVID-19 (dated by TCRdb to 2020 to 2022). Library prep was done by the immunoSEQ multiplex PCR assay. TCRdb mirrors the immuneACCESS table, restricted to in-frame sequences. Some clones are absent from its copies; in checked studies, under half trace to an unresolved V gene, and the reason for the others is unknown. The sample contains roughly 100,000 clones, roughly nine tenths of them found a single time. Approximately 15% of the sample is in the top ten clones. The sample comprised peripheral blood. Every receptor here comes from a man aged 50-59 years with acute or convalescent COVID-19.

V and J are TRBV5-5 and TRBJ2-1; tentative D call: TRBD1 (5 bases). The length of the CDR3 is 15 residues. Germline-derived CDR1 and CDR2 are SGHKS and YYEKEE (reference sequence). The ends were cut back, 0 bases at V and 0 bases at J, with 7 bases in the middle. The chain's CDR3 is CASSLEQASYNEQFF. The CDR3, as DNA: TGTGCCAGCAGCTTGGAACAGGCCTCCTACAATGAGCAGTTCTTC.

This clone was seen once. This chain uses TRBV6-4 with TRBJ2-3, with 8 nucleotides matching TRBD2. The CDR3 loop spans 13 amino acids. The germline gives CDR1 MRHNA, CDR2 SNTAGT. J gave up 5 bases and V 5 bases, and 3 bases lay outside the gene matches. The CDR3 DNA is TGTGCCAGCAGTTGGAGCGGGGGAGATACGCAGTATTTT. Its translation is CASSWSGGDTQYF.

J is TRBJ1-2 and V is TRBV18; TRBD1 aligns across 7 bases. CDR1 KGHSH and CDR2 LQKENI come from the germline V gene. After removal of 3 bases from V and 3 bases from J, the junction contained 4 bases not matched to a gene. This CDR3 has 14 amino acids. The DNA for the CDR3 is TGTGCCAGCTCACCGGGAACAGGGGACTATGGCTACACCTTC. Translating gives CASSPGTGDYGYTF.

This clone turned up a few times. The rearrangement links TRBV14 to TRBJ1-2; D may be TRBD1 (5 bases). V was trimmed by 0 bases and J by 2 bases, leaving 13 bases between them. CDR3 length equals 16 residues. The germline gives CDR1 SGHDN, CDR2 FVKESK. As DNA, the CDR3 is TGTGCCAGCAGCCAAGATGGGAGGGGACGGAACTATGGCTACACCTTC. Translating gives CASSQDGRGRNYGYTF.

The chain is built from TRBV27 and TRBJ1-1; a weak D match, TRBD1 (6 bases). V dropped 6 bases and J dropped 1 base, with 15 bases sitting between them. CDR3 length: 15 amino acids. Germline values: CDR1 MNHEY, CDR2 SMNVEV (reference sequence). CDR3 coding DNA: TGTGCCAGCAGGCCAGGGGACGTTTGGAACACTGAAGCTTTCTTT. This codes for CASRPGDVWNTEAFF.

This clone was counted only a few times. CDR3 DNA: TGTGCCAGCAGCCAATTTCCCCAGGGGGAGAATAATTCACCCCTCCACTTT. This gives the protein CASSQFPQGENNSPLHF. The chain carries TRBV4-2 and TRBJ1-6, with 7 positions matching TRBD1. Germline V lookup: CDR1 LGHNA, CDR2 YNFKEQ. This CDR3 is built from 17 residues. The V gene end was trimmed by 2 bases and the J gene end by 5 bases; junction bases not matched to a gene: 9.

The gene calls are TRBV18 and TRBJ2-5, with TRBD2 identical over 8 bases. Germline V gene sequence: CDR1 KGHSH, CDR2 LQKENI. This CDR3 has 15 amino acids. V gave up 2 bases and J gave up 4 bases; unmatched junction bases: 6. CDR3 DNA: TGTGCCAGCTCACCAACGGGGGGGGCCAGAGAGACCCAGTACTTC. Translated, it gives CASSPTGGARETQYF.

CDR3 nucleotide sequence: TGTGCCAGCAGCCACCGGGACAGAGGTCTTAGCGAGCAGTACTTC. It codes for CASSHRDRGLSEQYF. The J gene is TRBJ2-7, the V gene TRBV3-1 (or the pseudogene TRBV3-2), with TRBD1 matching 7 bases. Germline-derived CDR1 and CDR2 are LGHDT and YNNKEL (reference sequence). This CDR3 comprises 15 residues. Trimming took 3 bases from V and 6 from J; bases not matched to a gene: 11.

The genes are TRBV6-5 and TRBJ1-6; TRBD1 aligns across 10 bases. The CDR3 extends over 15 amino acids. Germline V gene lookup returns CDR1 MNHEY and CDR2 SVGAGI. The trim removed 5 bases at V and 7 bases at J, leaving 5 bases unmatched. The DNA for the CDR3 is TGTGCCAGCAGTCCATGGGACAGGGGAAATTCACCCCTCCACTTT. Encoded protein: CASSPWDRGNSPLHF.

J is TRBJ1-4 and V is TRBV5-4; tentatively, D is TRBD1 (5 bases). V was shortened by 3 bases and J by 8 bases, with 14 bases between the two germline ends. Germline CDR1 is SGHNT and CDR2 is YYREEE (reference sequence). CDR3 length: 14 residues. CDR3 sequence: CASSSGQNKEKLFF. DNA for the CDR3: TGTGCCAGCAGCTCCGGACAAAATAAAGAAAAACTGTTTTTT.

Remarks on this clone: This sample includes further DNA sequences coding for the same CDR3. The gene calls are TRBV5-4 and TRBJ2-7; TRBD1 matches 10 bases. The length of the CDR3 is 15 residues. Germline V gives CDR1 SGHNT, CDR2 YYREEE (reference sequence). The V segment lost 0 bases and the J segment 2 bases; nucleotides outside the gene matches: 2. This CDR3 is CASSLGQGATYEQYF. In DNA form, the CDR3 reads TGTGCCAGCAGCTTGGGACAGGGGGCAACCTACGAGCAGTACTTC.

Written as DNA, the CDR3 is TGTGCCACCAGTGATGGGACAGACGGCGGGGAGCTGTTTTTT. Its translation is CATSDGTDGGELFF. The V and J genes are TRBV24-1 and TRBJ2-2, with 7 bases lining up with TRBD1. CDR1 is KGHDR and CDR2 is SFDVKD in the germline V gene. The J segment lost 7 bases and the V segment lost 3 bases, leaving 4 bases of the junction unmatched. The CDR3 loop spans 14 amino acids.

J is TRBJ1-6 and V is TRBV27; D not resolved. CDR1 MNHEY and CDR2 SMNVEV come from the germline V gene (reference sequence). Trimming stripped 7 bases from V and 10 bases from J, with 17 bases between. The CDR3 consists of 14 residues. CDR3 sequence (DNA): TGTGCCAGCACCCCGGGCCTCGCGGGCTCACCCCTCCACTTT. Translating gives CASTPGLAGSPLHF.

The chain uses TRBV10-1 and TRBJ1-1; perhaps TRBD1 as D (6 bases). The CDR3 contains 15 residues. CDR1 WNHNN and CDR2 SYGVQD come from the germline V gene (reference sequence). V shed 3 bases and J shed 3 bases, with 14 bases lying between them. CDR3 in amino acids: CASSDRTGTHTEAFF. In nucleotides, the CDR3 is TGCGCCAGCAGTGACCGCACAGGGACCCACACTGAAGCTTTCTTT.

The gene calls are TRBV19 and TRBJ1-1, with 8 positions matching TRBD1. The CDR3 has 15 residues. Trimming removed 7 bases from V and 0 bases from J; junction bases left unmatched: 7. Germline loops: CDR1 LNHDA, CDR2 SQIVND (reference sequence). The CDR3 reads CASNRRQGMNTEAFF. Here the CDR3 DNA reads TGTGCCAGTAACAGGAGACAGGGGATGAACACTGAAGCTTTCTTT.

The chain joins TRBV18 to TRBJ2-7; tentative D call: TRBD1 (7 bases). Deletions cut 2 bases from V and 3 bases from J, with 11 bases between. CDR3 length: 14 residues. CDR1 is KGHSH and CDR2 is LQKENI in the germline V gene. The chain's CDR3 is CASSPGGGGYEQYF. In DNA form, the CDR3 reads TGTGCCAGCTCACCAGGAGGGGGCGGCTACGAGCAGTACTTC.

In DNA, the CDR3 is TGTGCCAGTAGTGCAATCGACAGGGGACGGACTGAAGCTTTCTTT. This encodes CASSAIDRGRTEAFF. This chain uses TRBV19 with TRBJ1-1; 8 positions match TRBD1. The CDR3 loop spans 15 amino acids. The J segment lost 5 bases and the V segment lost 5 bases, leaving 10 bases of the junction unmatched. The germline CDR1 and CDR2 sequences are LNHDA and SQIVND (reference sequence).

V usage is TRBV5-8 and J usage is TRBJ2-1; TRBD1 agrees at 7 bases. Germline V lookup: CDR1 SGHTS, CDR2 YDEGEE. With 4 bases clipped from V and 2 bases from J, the junction kept 9 bases outside the gene matches. The CDR3 is 16 amino acids. The CDR3 DNA reads TGTGCCAGCAGCCCTAGACAGGGAACGACCTACAATGAGCAGTTCTTC. It specifies CASSPRQGTTYNEQFF.

J is TRBJ1-5 and V is TRBV27; the D gene is possibly TRBD1 (6 bases). Germline V CDR1 and CDR2: MNHEY, SMNVEV (reference sequence). The CDR3 totals 14 residues. V lost 8 bases and J 1 base, leaving 12 bases between the germline ends. Here the CDR3 reads CASRGALSNQPQHF. In nucleotides, the CDR3 is TGTGCCAGCCGGGGGGCTTTAAGCAATCAGCCCCAGCATTTT.